The entry that follows covers one TCR beta chain sequence. The sample comes from a study of shared clonotypes between healthy human individuals. Only in-frame clones appear in the TCRdb table, and some are missing; sequencing was by immunoSEQ multiplex PCR. The top ten hold over 0.8% of the sample, which has around 990,000 clones, around three quarters seen once. The sequencing input was memory CD4+ T cells from PBMCs. The sample's subset: CD45RA-negative fraction. The TCR sequence derives from a man aged 18 to 30 in good health. Some clones in this sample may be carry-over from other donors' samples.

The CDR3 DNA is TGTGCCAGCCACGGGACTACTTGGTTTAATGAGCAGTTCTTC. Translated, it gives CASHGTTWFNEQFF. This rearrangement joins TRBV6-6 to TRBJ2-1, with TRBD2 identical over 7 bases. Germline V gives CDR1 MNHNY, CDR2 SVGAGI (reference sequence). The V segment lost 8 bases and the J segment 7 bases; nucleotides outside the gene matches: 11. The CDR3 covers 14 residues.